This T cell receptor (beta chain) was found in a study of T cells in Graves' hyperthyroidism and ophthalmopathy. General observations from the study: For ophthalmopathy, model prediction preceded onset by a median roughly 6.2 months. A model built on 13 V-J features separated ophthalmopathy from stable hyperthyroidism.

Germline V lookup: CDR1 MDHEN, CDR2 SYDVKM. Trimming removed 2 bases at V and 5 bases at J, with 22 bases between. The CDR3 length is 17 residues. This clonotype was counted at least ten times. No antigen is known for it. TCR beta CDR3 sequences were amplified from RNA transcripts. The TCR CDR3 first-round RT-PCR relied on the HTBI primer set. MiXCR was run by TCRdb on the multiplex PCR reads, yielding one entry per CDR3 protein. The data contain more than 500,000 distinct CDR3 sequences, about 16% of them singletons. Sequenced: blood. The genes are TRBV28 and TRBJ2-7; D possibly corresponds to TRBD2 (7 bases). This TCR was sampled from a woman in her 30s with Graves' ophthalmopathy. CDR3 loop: CASSLPDPWGGEDEQYF. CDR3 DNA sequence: TGTGCCAGCAGTTTACCGGACCCGTGGGGGGGCGAGGACGAGCAGTACTTC.